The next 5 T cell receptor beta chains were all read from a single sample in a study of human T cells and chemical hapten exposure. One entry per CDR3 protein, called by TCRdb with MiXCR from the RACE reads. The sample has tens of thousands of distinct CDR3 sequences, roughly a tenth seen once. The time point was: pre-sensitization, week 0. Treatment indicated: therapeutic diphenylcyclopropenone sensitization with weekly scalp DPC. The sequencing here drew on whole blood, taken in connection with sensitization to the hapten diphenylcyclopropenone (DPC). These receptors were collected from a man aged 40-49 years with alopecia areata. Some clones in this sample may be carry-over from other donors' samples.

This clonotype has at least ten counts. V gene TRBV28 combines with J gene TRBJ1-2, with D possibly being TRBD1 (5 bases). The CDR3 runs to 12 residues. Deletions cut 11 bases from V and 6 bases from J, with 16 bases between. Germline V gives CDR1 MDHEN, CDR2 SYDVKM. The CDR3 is CAVIGVPDGYTF. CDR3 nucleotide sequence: TGTGCCGTCATAGGGGTCCCGGATGGCTACACCTTC.

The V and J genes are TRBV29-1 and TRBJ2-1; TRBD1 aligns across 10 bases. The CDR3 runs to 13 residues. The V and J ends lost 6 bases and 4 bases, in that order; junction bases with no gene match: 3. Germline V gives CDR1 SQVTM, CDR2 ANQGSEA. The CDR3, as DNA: TGCAGCGTCCCGGGACAGGGGTACAATGAGCAGTTCTTC. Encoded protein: CSVPGQGYNEQFF.

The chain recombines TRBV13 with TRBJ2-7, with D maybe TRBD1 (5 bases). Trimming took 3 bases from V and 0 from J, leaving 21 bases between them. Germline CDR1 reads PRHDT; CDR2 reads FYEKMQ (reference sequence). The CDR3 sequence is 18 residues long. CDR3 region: CASSFFRPRVPSSYEQYF. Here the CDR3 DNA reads TGTGCCAGCAGCTTTTTCAGGCCCAGGGTCCCCAGCTCCTACGAGCAGTACTTC. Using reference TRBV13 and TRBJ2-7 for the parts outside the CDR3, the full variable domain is AAGVIQSPRHLIKEKRETATLKCYPIPRHDTVYWYQQGPGQDPQFLISFYEKMQSDKGSIPDRFSAQQFSDYHSELNMSSLELGDSALYFCASSFFRPRVPSSYEQYFGPGTRLTVT.

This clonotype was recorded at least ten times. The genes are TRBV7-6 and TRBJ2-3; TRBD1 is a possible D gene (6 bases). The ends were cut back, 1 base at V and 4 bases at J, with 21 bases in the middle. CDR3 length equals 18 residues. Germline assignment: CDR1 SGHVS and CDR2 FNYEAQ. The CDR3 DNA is TGTGCCAGCAGCTTAGGGGCAGGGAATACAGGGTACCCAGATACGCAGTATTTT. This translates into CASSLGAGNTGYPDTQYF.

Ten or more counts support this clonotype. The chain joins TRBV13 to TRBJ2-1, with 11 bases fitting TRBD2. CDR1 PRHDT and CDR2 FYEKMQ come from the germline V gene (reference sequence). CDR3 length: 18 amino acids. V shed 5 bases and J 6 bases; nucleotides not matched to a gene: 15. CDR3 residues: CASSHSLSRLAGGNEQFF. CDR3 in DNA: TGTGCCAGCAGCCACTCCCTGTCCCGGCTAGCGGGAGGCAATGAGCAGTTCTTC. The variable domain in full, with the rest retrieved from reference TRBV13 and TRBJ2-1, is AAGVIQSPRHLIKEKRETATLKCYPIPRHDTVYWYQQGPGQDPQFLISFYEKMQSDKGSIPDRFSAQQFSDYHSELNMSSLELGDSALYFCASSHSLSRLAGGNEQFFGPGTRLTVL.